This record looks at one T cell receptor beta chain sequence and its context. The antigen is undetermined. These data are taken from a study of Ad26.COV2.S vaccination and SARS-CoV-2 variants. General study points: Vaccine and placebo recipients had comparable breadth of non-spike TCRs.

Treatment given: 19 received Ad26.COV2.S at low or high dose, single or two shots; roughly 5 received placebo; per-sample allocation not given. Day 63 following the first vaccine or placebo injection was when the samples were taken. Repertoires were generated with immunoSEQ multiplex PCR, while TCRdb's copy carries only in-frame clones and drops some. Among roughly 460,000 clones listed, about 88% were seen once. V lost 4 bases to trimming and J lost 3 bases, with 7 bases between them. Germline-derived CDR1 and CDR2 are SGHAT and FQNNGV. The CDR3 length is 13 residues. The TCR comes from a person aged 18 to 59 who received the Ad26.COV2.S COVID-19 vaccine or a placebo. V usage is TRBV11-2 and J usage is TRBJ1-3; no definite D call. The specimen comprised peripheral blood, sampled in a trial of Ad26.COV2.S vaccine versus placebo. The CDR3: CASSSGFGNTIYF. The CDR3 nucleotides are TGTGCCAGCAGCTCCGGGTTTGGAAACACCATATATTTT. The full variable domain, with the rest looked up from reference TRBV11-2 and TRBJ1-3, is EAGVAQSPRYKIIEKRQSVAFWCNPISGHATLYWYQQILGQGPKLLIQFQNNGVVDDSQLPKDRFSAERLKGVDSTLKIQPAKLEDSAVYLCASSSGFGNTIYFGEGSWLTVV.